One sample yielded the 29 T cell receptor beta chains listed below, sequenced in a study of vaccination and CD4 T cells after COVID-19. These receptors have no known antigen. Cultured CD4+ T-cell DNA underwent Oncomine TCR Beta short-read sequencing. TCRdb redid the calling of the PCR reads with MiXCR, one entry per CDR3 protein. This repertoire shows more than 10,000 distinct CDR3 sequences, about 45% found once; its top ten account for roughly 30%. Treatment in this sample: 10-day PBMC culture with coronavirus spike peptide pools or control peptides (ViraFEST assay). Sequencing was carried out using CD4+ T cells from blood, cultured in vitro. The receptors here all came from a human donor who had recovered from COVID-19.

The chain couples TRBV4-1 to TRBJ2-6; TRBD2 agrees at 13 bases. There are 19 residues in the CDR3. V lost 2 bases, J lost 0 bases, and 4 bases stayed unmatched. Germline values: CDR1 MGHRA, CDR2 YSYEKL. CDR3 DNA: TGCGCCAGCAGCCAACGGGGACTAGCGGGACCCTCTGGGGCCAACGTCCTGACTTTC. Translating it yields CASSQRGLAGPSGANVLTF.

The chain is built from TRBV24-1 and TRBJ2-7, with 8 bases aligning to TRBD2. Per the germline V gene, CDR1 is KGHDR and CDR2 is SFDVKD. V lost 11 bases, J lost 5 bases, and 10 bases stayed unmatched. The CDR3 totals 13 residues. This CDR3 reads CAIMTGGADEQYF. The CDR3, as DNA: TGTGCCATCATGACCGGGGGGGCCGACGAGCAGTACTTC.

The rearrangement uses TRBV5-1 and TRBJ2-4; 7 nucleotides align to TRBD2. Germline CDR1 reads SGHRS; CDR2 reads YFSETQ. Trimming removed 0 bases from V and 4 bases from J; junction bases left unmatched: 4. The CDR3 has 15 residues. The DNA for the CDR3 is TGCGCCAGCAGCTTGGCGGGGGGAACGAAAAACATTCAGTACTTC. Its protein product is CASSLAGGTKNIQYF.

The V call is TRBV7-2, the J call TRBJ2-5; D is uncertain. The germline V and J ends were trimmed by 2 bases and 2 bases, with 15 bases remaining between them. CDR1 and CDR2 from the germline V gene are SGHTA and FQGNSA. This CDR3 has 16 amino acids. The CDR3 reads CASSLKELWKQETQYF. The CDR3 DNA reads TGTGCCAGCAGCTTAAAGGAGTTGTGGAAACAAGAGACCCAGTACTTC. The full variable domain, in which reference TRBV7-2 and TRBJ2-5 provide the parts outside the CDR3, is GAGVSQSPSNKVTEKGKDVELRCDPISGHTALYWYRQSLGQGLEFLIYFQGNSAPDKSGLPSDRFSAERTGGSVSTLTIQRTQQEDSAVYLCASSLKELWKQETQYFGPGTRLLVL.

This clonotype was counted between two and nine times. This chain links TRBV27 with TRBJ1-6; 9 bases fit TRBD1. The CDR3 is made up of 14 amino acids. V trimming: 3 bases; J trimming: 7 bases; junction bases outside the gene matches: 1. Germline V gene data show CDR1 as MNHEY and CDR2 as SMNVEV (reference sequence). CDR3: CASSFGQGNSPLHF. DNA of the CDR3: TGTGCCAGCAGTTTTGGACAGGGGAATTCACCCCTCCACTTT.

The genes are TRBV6-1 and TRBJ1-3; D possibly corresponds to TRBD1 (6 bases). The CDR3 is 16 residues long. Germline values: CDR1 MNHNS, CDR2 SASEGT. V was clipped by 7 bases and J by 7 bases, with 23 bases between them. CDR3 sequence reads: CASTPWGDKRPNTIYF. For the CDR3, the DNA is TGTGCCAGCACCCCATGGGGGGACAAAAGGCCGAACACCATATATTTT.

This clonotype was counted a few times. The chain recombines TRBV12-3 or TRBV12-4 with TRBJ1-5; 7 bases match TRBD1. V lost 6 bases and J lost 2; bases outside the gene matches: 4. This CDR3 is 14 amino acids long. The CDR3 region is CASSSTGGNQPQHF. CDR3 in DNA: TGTGCCAGCAGCTCAACAGGGGGCAATCAGCCCCAGCATTTT.

V gene TRBV5-6 combines with J gene TRBJ1-1; D ambiguous. The V end lost 0 bases, the J end lost 0 bases, and 9 bases lay between the germline ends. The CDR3 sequence is 15 residues long. Germline-derived CDR1 and CDR2 are SGHDT and YYEEEE. The CDR3 nucleotides are TGTGCCAGCAGCTTGGGGCAAGTCATGAACACTGAAGCTTTCTTT. Its translation is CASSLGQVMNTEAFF.

The J gene is TRBJ1-5, the V gene TRBV20-1; D not resolved. This CDR3 is 12 amino acids long. Trimming left V 5 bases short and J 0 bases short, with 5 bases between. Germline V gene lookup returns CDR1 DFQATT and CDR2 SNEGSKA (reference sequence). The CDR3 coding sequence is TGCAGTGCTGTTTATAGCAATCAGCCCCAGCATTTT. Protein sequence: CSAVYSNQPQHF.

The sample holds a few counts of this clonotype. The chain carries TRBV19 and TRBJ1-6, with 9 positions matching TRBD1. The trim removed 5 bases at V and 0 bases at J, leaving 5 bases unmatched. The germline V gene encodes CDR1 LNHDA and CDR2 SQIVND (reference sequence). This CDR3 comprises 17 residues. The CDR3 coding sequence is TGTGCCAGTAGTCGTGGGACAGGGAGCTCCTATAATTCACCCCTCCACTTT. It encodes CASSRGTGSSYNSPLHF.

The chain combines TRBV6-2 or TRBV6-3 with TRBJ1-1; TRBD1 agrees at 12 bases. The CDR3 totals 15 residues. CDR1 MNHEY and CDR2 SVGEGT come from the germline V gene. Losses at the gene ends were 5 bases for V and 4 bases for J; bases not matched to a gene: 5. Here the CDR3 reads CASSPMGQGATEAFF. CDR3 nucleotide sequence: TGTGCCAGCAGTCCCATGGGACAGGGGGCCACTGAAGCTTTCTTT.

This clonotype has only a few counts. The rearrangement uses TRBV10-3 and TRBJ1-3; D gene ambiguous. The CDR3 consists of 15 residues. Trimming stripped 3 bases from V and 0 bases from J, with 9 bases between. Germline-derived CDR1 and CDR2 are ENHRY and SYGVKD. CDR3 in amino acids: CAISDRVGSGNTIYF. The CDR3, as DNA: TGTGCCATCAGTGACCGGGTGGGCTCTGGAAACACCATATATTTT.

This clonotype has just one count. The genes are TRBV15 and TRBJ2-7; D possibly corresponds to TRBD2 (7 bases). Between the trimmed V and J ends, which lost 5 bases and 4 bases, there was a span of 21 bases. There are 16 residues in the CDR3. Per the germline V gene, CDR1 is LNHNV and CDR2 is YYDKDF (reference sequence). CDR3 in amino acids: CATSGLGGQAGYEQYF. The CDR3 nucleotides read TGTGCCACCAGCGGACTCGGGGGGCAGGCCGGTTACGAGCAGTACTTC.

This chain links TRBV20-1 with TRBJ1-1; TRBD1 aligns across 7 bases. The CDR3 loop spans 15 amino acids. CDR1 is DFQATT, CDR2 SNEGSKA, per germline (reference sequence). The trim removed 5 bases at V and 1 base at J, leaving 10 bases unmatched. This CDR3 is CSARGGTDANTEAFF. As DNA, the CDR3 is TGCAGTGCTCGAGGTGGGACAGACGCGAACACTGAAGCTTTCTTT.

The chain couples TRBV6-1 to TRBJ2-7; 8 bases are shared with TRBD2. V gave up 6 bases and J gave up 0 bases; unmatched junction bases: 7. This CDR3 is 15 amino acids long. Germline assignment: CDR1 MNHNS and CDR2 SASEGT. The CDR3 bases are TGTGCCAGCAGAAACGGGGGGGCCCGCTCCTACGAGCAGTACTTC. Its translation is CASRNGGARSYEQYF.

This clonotype has just a few counts. This chain connects TRBV5-4 to TRBJ2-7; 15 bases align to TRBD2. V was clipped by 3 bases and J by 7 bases; unmatched bases: 11. The CDR3 length is 17 residues. CDR1 is SGHNT, CDR2 YYREEE, per germline (reference sequence). The CDR3 protein is CASSYLWTSGGASEQYF. In nucleotides, the CDR3 is TGTGCCAGCAGCTACCTTTGGACTAGCGGGGGGGCGTCGGAGCAGTACTTC.

The chain couples TRBV20-1 to TRBJ1-6; D remains ambiguous. Germline V gene data show CDR1 as DFQATT and CDR2 as SNEGSKA (reference sequence). The CDR3 consists of 13 residues. V lost 0 bases to trimming and J lost 5 bases, with 5 bases between them. CDR3 protein: CSAREVNNSPLHF. For the CDR3, the DNA is TGCAGTGCTAGAGAGGTTAATAATTCACCCCTCCACTTT.

This clonotype is hyperexpanded. The chain joins TRBV27 to TRBJ2-7; 10 positions agree with TRBD1. Trimming cost V 5 bases and J 2 bases; bases outside gene matches: 6. This CDR3 has 15 residues. The germline gives CDR1 MNHEY, CDR2 SMNVEV (reference sequence). The CDR3 DNA sequence: TGTGCCAGCAGTCCCTGGGACAGGGGACCCTACGAGCAGTACTTC. This sequence encodes CASSPWDRGPYEQYF.

This chain connects TRBV19 to TRBJ1-1; TRBD1 agrees at 9 bases. V shed 5 bases and J 3 bases; nucleotides not matched to a gene: 10. The CDR3 covers 16 residues. Germline V CDR1 and CDR2: LNHDA, SQIVND (reference sequence). The CDR3 spells CASSSPQGAPHTEAFF. CDR3 sequence (DNA): TGTGCCAGTAGTTCTCCACAGGGGGCCCCCCACACTGAAGCTTTCTTT.

This clonotype was picked up a small number of times. The CDR3 coding sequence is TGTGCCAGCAGCTTGGCTGACAGGGTCGGAGACACTGAAGCTTTCTTT. This encodes CASSLADRVGDTEAFF. This chain uses TRBV7-2 with TRBJ1-1; the match to TRBD1 covers 7 bases. The CDR3 runs to 16 residues. V lost 3 bases, J lost 3 bases, and 10 bases stayed unmatched. CDR1 is SGHTA, CDR2 FQGNSA, per germline.

This chain connects TRBV6-5 to TRBJ1-3; D gene unclear. This CDR3 spans 14 amino acids. With 4 bases removed from V and 7 bases from J, the gap between germline ends came to 14 bases. The germline V gene has CDR1 MNHEY and CDR2 SVGAGI. This CDR3 is CASSFDTARNTIYF. CDR3 bases: TGTGCCAGCAGTTTCGACACGGCTAGGAACACCATATATTTT.

The chain uses TRBV30 and TRBJ2-7, with TRBD2 as a possible D gene (6 bases). In germline, CDR1 is GTSNPN, CDR2 SVGIG (reference sequence). CDR3 length equals 15 residues. V was pared by 3 bases and J by 7 bases, with 22 bases between. This chain's CDR3 is CAWRWGDLLSGEQYF. CDR3 DNA sequence: TGTGCCTGGAGGTGGGGGGACCTCCTGTCAGGAGAGCAGTACTTC. Variable domain in full (rest from reference TRBV30 and TRBJ2-7): SQTIHQWPATLVQPVGSPLSLECTVEGTSNPNLYWYRQAAGRGLQLLFYSVGIGQISSEVPQNLSASRPQDRQFILSSKKLLLSDSGFYLCAWRWGDLLSGEQYFGPGTRLTVT.

This clonotype was seen a few times. The chain combines TRBV6-1 with TRBJ1-6, with 8 bases lining up with TRBD1. J lost 7 bases, V lost 9 bases, and 8 bases had no gene match. CDR1 and CDR2 (germline): MNHNS, SASEGT. The CDR3 spans 14 residues. CDR3 residues: CASFTGGLNSPLHF. The CDR3 DNA sequence: TGTGCCAGTTTCACAGGGGGTTTGAATTCACCCCTCCACTTT.

This clonotype is labeled as large (0.1 to 1%). The chain employs TRBV5-5 and TRBJ2-5; the D call may be TRBD1 or TRBD2 (6 bases each). CDR3 length equals 15 residues. The V and J ends lost 6 bases and 5 bases respectively, with 20 bases between them. In germline, CDR1 is SGHKS, CDR2 YYEKEE (reference sequence). The CDR3 protein is CASILTGGNQETQYF. The CDR3 DNA reads TGTGCCAGCATCCTCACCGGGGGCAATCAGGAGACCCAGTACTTC.

This clonotype was counted between two and nine times. This chain joins TRBV12-3 or TRBV12-4 and TRBJ1-2, with 10 bases matching TRBD1. After removal of 4 bases from V and 2 bases from J, the junction contained 4 bases not matched to a gene. The CDR3 runs 15 residues. This CDR3 is CASSSPGQGNYGYTF. The CDR3 nucleotides are TGTGCCAGCAGTTCCCCGGGACAGGGGAACTATGGCTACACCTTC.

The V call is TRBV20-1, the J call TRBJ1-6; D unresolved. This CDR3 spans 12 amino acids. The germline V gene has CDR1 DFQATT and CDR2 SNEGSKA (reference sequence). The V and J ends lost 0 bases and 9 bases respectively, with 6 bases between them. CDR3 bases: TGCAGTGCTAGAGAGGTGGGTTCACCCCTCCACTTT. Residues: CSAREVGSPLHF.

V is TRBV6-1 and J is TRBJ1-1, with D perhaps TRBD1 (5 bases). The CDR3 spans 12 residues. Trimming stripped 10 bases from V and 10 bases from J, with 19 bases between. CDR1 is MNHNS, CDR2 SASEGT, per germline. In nucleotides, the CDR3 is TGTGCCACCTCGGACTTCTCCGGGGGAGCTTTCTTT. Residues: CATSDFSGGAFF.

The V call is TRBV6-5, the J call TRBJ2-1; no clear D. The germline V gene has CDR1 MNHEY and CDR2 SVGAGI. The V and J ends lost 2 bases and 0 bases respectively, with 8 bases between them. The CDR3 length is 15 residues. The CDR3 nucleotides are TGTGCCAGCAGTTACGAACGGAGCTCCTACAATGAGCAGTTCTTC. The encoded protein is CASSYERSSYNEQFF.

The genes are TRBV30 and TRBJ1-2; the D is unclear. V was trimmed by 4 bases and J by 2 bases, leaving 8 bases between them. Germline V CDR1 and CDR2: GTSNPN, SVGIG (reference sequence). There are 12 residues in the CDR3. The CDR3 nucleotides read TGTGCCTGGACGCGTGGCAACTATGGCTACACCTTC. As protein: CAWTRGNYGYTF.